This T cell receptor beta chain was identified in a study of T cells in Graves' hyperthyroidism and ophthalmopathy. Using RNA transcripts as the source, TCR beta CDR3 regions were amplified. First-round RT-PCR targeting the TCR CDR3 was performed with the HTBI primer set. TCRdb reprocessed the multiplex PCR reads with MiXCR, giving one entry per CDR3 protein. Altogether about 500,000 distinct CDR3 sequences are present, about 16% being singletons, with the ten largest covering about 31%. This clonotype was observed many times. The CDR3 sequence is 15 residues long. Per germline, CDR1 LGHDT and CDR2 YNNKEL (reference sequence). Trimming removed 0 bases from V and 1 base from J; junction bases left unmatched: 1.

This chain uses TRBV3-1 with TRBJ2-5, with 8 bases fitting TRBD1. The sample taken for sequencing was blood. This clonotype was sampled from a woman between 25 and 40 years old with Graves' ophthalmopathy. The CDR3 nucleotides read TGTGCCAGCAGCCAAGATGGGACAGGCCAAGAGACCCAGTACTTC. As protein: CASSQDGTGQETQYF.